This T cell receptor (beta chain) was captured in a study of blood T cell repertoires in COVID-19. Sequencing used immunoSEQ multiplex PCR; TCRdb keeps in-frame clones, though not all of them. The sample carries about 83,000 clones, 80% to 90% recorded once. The CDR3 runs to 17 residues. Germline V lookup: CDR1 SGHTA, CDR2 FQGTGA. V trimming: 0 bases; J trimming: 2 bases; junction bases outside the gene matches: 8. The sample taken for sequencing was peripheral blood. The receptor was derived from a human donor in a cohort sampled during active COVID-19. This chain connects TRBV7-3 to TRBJ2-7; TRBD2 agrees at 9 bases. As DNA, the CDR3 is TGTGCCAGCAGCTTAACCGGGGTAGCGGGGGCCCCCTACGAGCAGTACTTC. Translation: CASSLTGVAGAPYEQYF.